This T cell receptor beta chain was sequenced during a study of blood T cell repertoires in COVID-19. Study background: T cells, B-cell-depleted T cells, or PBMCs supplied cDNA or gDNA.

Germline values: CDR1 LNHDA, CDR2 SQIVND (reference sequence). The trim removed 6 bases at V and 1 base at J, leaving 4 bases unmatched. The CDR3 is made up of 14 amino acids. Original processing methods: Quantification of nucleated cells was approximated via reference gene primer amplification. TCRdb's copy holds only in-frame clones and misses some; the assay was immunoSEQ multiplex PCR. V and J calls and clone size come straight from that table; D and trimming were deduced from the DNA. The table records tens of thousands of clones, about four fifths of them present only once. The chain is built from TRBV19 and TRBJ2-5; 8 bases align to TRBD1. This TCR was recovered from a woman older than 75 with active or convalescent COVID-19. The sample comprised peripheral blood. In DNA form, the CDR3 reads TGTGCCAGTAGAGGGACAGGTGGCCAAGAGACCCAGTACTTC. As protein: CASRGTGGQETQYF. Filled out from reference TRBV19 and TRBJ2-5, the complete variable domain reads DGGITQSPKYLFRKEGQNVTLSCEQNLNHDAMYWYRQDPGQGLRLIYYSQIVNDFQKGDIAEGYSVSREKKESFPLTVTSAQKNPTAFYLCASRGTGGQETQYFGPGTRLLVL.